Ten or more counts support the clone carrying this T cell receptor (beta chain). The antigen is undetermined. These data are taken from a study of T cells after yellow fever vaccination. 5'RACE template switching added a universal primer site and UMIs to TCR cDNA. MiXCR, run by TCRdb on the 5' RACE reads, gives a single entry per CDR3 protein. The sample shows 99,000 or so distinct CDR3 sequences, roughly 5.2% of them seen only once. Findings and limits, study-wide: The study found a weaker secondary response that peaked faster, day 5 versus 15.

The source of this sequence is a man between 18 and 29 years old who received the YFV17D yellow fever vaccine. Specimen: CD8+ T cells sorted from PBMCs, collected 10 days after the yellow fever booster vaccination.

The DNA for the CDR3 is TGTGCCAGCAGCCGAGCCCGGGACAGGGTTTACAATGAGCAGTTCTTC. Protein sequence: CASSRARDRVYNEQFF. The chain links TRBV4-2 to TRBJ2-1; 9 bases align to TRBD1. CDR3 size: 16 residues. CDR1 is LGHNA, CDR2 YNFKEQ, per germline. After removal of 4 bases from V and 4 bases from J, the junction contained 8 bases not matched to a gene.